One sample yielded the 6 T cell receptor beta chains listed below, sequenced in a study of shared clonotypes between healthy human individuals. TCRdb's table, derived via immunoSEQ multiplex PCR, lists solely in-frame clones and lacks some. The table lists 1.5 million to 1.9 million clones, 95% to 99% of them singletons. The specimen sequenced was naive CD4+ T cells sorted from blood. This sample's subset: CD45RA+ positively selected. All receptors derive from a young man in good health.

The chain links TRBV9 to TRBJ1-3, with D perhaps matching TRBD1 (6 bases). This CDR3 spans 19 amino acids. Germline values: CDR1 SGDLS, CDR2 YYNGEE. V was cut by 2 bases and J by 0 bases, with 21 bases left in between. The CDR3 loop is CASSVGIQGGFSSGNTIYF. The CDR3 DNA follows: TGTGCCAGCAGCGTGGGGATACAGGGAGGCTTTTCCTCTGGAAACACCATATATTTT.

The sample holds one count of this clone. The chain couples TRBV19 to TRBJ1-1; D unresolved. The CDR3 covers 13 residues. The V gene lost 9 bases and the J gene lost 0 bases, with 11 bases spanning the gap. Looked up from germline, CDR1 is LNHDA and CDR2 is SQIVND (reference sequence). The CDR3 region is CASGRTVNTEAFF. Here the CDR3 DNA reads TGTGCCAGCGGGAGGACGGTGAACACTGAAGCTTTCTTT.

V usage is TRBV5-1 and J usage is TRBJ2-1; 8 bases align to TRBD2. Germline CDR1 reads SGHRS; CDR2 reads YFSETQ. J was trimmed by 6 bases and V by 0 bases; bases with no gene match: 14. The CDR3 has 18 amino acids. The CDR3 coding sequence is TGCGCCAGCAGCTTGGGGTTGGGGGCGGGAGGCTCCCTCAATGAGCAGTTCTTC. This gives the protein CASSLGLGAGGSLNEQFF.

The rearrangement joins TRBV11-3 to TRBJ2-3; D could derive from TRBD1 or TRBD2 (6 bases each). Trimming removed 1 base from V and 1 base from J, with 12 bases in between. CDR3 length: 16 amino acids. In germline, CDR1 is SGHNT, CDR2 YENEEA. CDR3 residues: CASSLVGGIGTDTQYF. CDR3 nucleotides: TGTGCCAGCAGCTTAGTCGGGGGCATTGGCACAGATACGCAGTATTTT. Based on the CDR3 plus reference TRBV11-3 and TRBJ2-3, the full variable domain is EAGVVQSPRYKIIEKKQPVAFWCNPISGHNTLYWYLQNLGQGPELLIRYENEEAVDDSQLPKDRFSAERLKGVDSTLKIQPAELGDSAVYLCASSLVGGIGTDTQYFGPGTRLTVL.

The count of this clone is one. The rearrangement joins TRBV5-1 to TRBJ1-2, with D perhaps TRBD1 (5 bases). This CDR3 region has 14 residues. V was shortened by 4 bases and J by 2 bases, with 12 bases between the two germline ends. Per germline, CDR1 SGHRS and CDR2 YFSETQ. CDR3 coding DNA: TGCGCCAGCAGCCTAGACAGAGTCAACTATGGCTACACCTTC. Amino acid sequence: CASSLDRVNYGYTF.

This chain connects TRBV18 to TRBJ2-2, with TRBD2 matching 7 bases. The V gene end was trimmed by 4 bases and the J gene end by 3 bases; junction bases not matched to a gene: 5. The CDR3 runs 15 residues. The germline gives CDR1 KGHSH, CDR2 LQKENI. CDR3: CASSLFAGDTGELFF. The CDR3 coding sequence is TGTGCCAGCTCACTATTTGCGGGGGACACCGGGGAGCTGTTTTTT.